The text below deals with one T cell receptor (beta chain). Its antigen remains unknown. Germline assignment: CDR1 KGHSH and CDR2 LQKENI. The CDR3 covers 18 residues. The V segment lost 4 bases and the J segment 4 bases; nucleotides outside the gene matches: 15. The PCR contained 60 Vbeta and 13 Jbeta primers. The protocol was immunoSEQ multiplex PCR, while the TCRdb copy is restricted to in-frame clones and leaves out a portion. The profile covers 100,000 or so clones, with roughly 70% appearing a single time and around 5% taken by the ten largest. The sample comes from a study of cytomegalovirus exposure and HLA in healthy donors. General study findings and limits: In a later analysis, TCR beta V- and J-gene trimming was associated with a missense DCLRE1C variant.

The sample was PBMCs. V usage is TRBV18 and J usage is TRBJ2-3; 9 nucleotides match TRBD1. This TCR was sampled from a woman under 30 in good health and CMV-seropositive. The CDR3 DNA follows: TGTGCCAGCTCACGCTCAGCACTGGGACAGGGATCGGCAGATACGCAGTATTTT. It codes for CASSRSALGQGSADTQYF.